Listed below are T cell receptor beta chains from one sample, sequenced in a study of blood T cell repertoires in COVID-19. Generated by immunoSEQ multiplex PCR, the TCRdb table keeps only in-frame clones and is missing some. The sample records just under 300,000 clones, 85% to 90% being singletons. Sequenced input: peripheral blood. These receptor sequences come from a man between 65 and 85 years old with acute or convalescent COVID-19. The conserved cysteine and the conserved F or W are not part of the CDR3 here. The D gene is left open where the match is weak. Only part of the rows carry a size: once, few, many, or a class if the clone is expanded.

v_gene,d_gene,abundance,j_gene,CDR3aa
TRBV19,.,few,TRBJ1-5,ASSLRQNTPQH
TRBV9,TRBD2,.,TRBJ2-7,ASSVGNSGRSEQY
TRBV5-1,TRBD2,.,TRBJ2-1,ASSPFWTSGGSYNEQF
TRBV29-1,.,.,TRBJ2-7,SVLGRGKYEQY
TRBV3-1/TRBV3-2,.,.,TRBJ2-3,ASSQGPSGTDTQY
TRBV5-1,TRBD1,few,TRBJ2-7,ASSHGQGKEQY
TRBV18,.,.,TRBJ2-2,ASSFATPGDTGELF
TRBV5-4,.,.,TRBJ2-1,ASSRGSTASSYNEQF
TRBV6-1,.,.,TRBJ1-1,ASSERRGNTEAF
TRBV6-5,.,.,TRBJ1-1,ASSYGRQGNTEAF